The 19 T cell receptor beta chains below all came from one sample that was sequenced in a study of blood T cell repertoires in COVID-19. Libraries were prepared by immunoSEQ multiplex PCR; TCRdb keeps only in-frame clonotypes and omits some of them. The data show about 230,000 clones, with about nine tenths seen just once and around 10% held by the top ten. Sequencing input: peripheral blood. All receptors derive from a man in his fifties or sixties with COVID-19, enrolled during active disease.

The J gene is TRBJ1-6, the V gene TRBV30, with 7 bases fitting TRBD1. With V trimmed by 0 bases and J by 8 bases, 1 base remained unmatched. Germline V gene lookup returns CDR1 GTSNPN and CDR2 SVGIG (reference sequence). The CDR3 consists of 13 residues. CDR3 DNA sequence: TGTGCCTGGAGTGTAGGGGGCGATTCACCCCTCCACTTT. Its protein is CAWSVGGDSPLHF.

The V gene is TRBV19, the J gene TRBJ2-3; the match to TRBD2 covers 9 bases. J lost 4 bases, V lost 3 bases, and 11 bases had no gene match. CDR1 is LNHDA, CDR2 SQIVND, per germline (reference sequence). The CDR3 contains 17 residues. The CDR3 is CASSISGASGASDTQYF. The CDR3 nucleotides are TGTGCCAGTAGTATCTCCGGGGCTAGCGGGGCCTCAGATACGCAGTATTTT.

V is TRBV4-3 and J is TRBJ1-4, with D perhaps TRBD1 (6 bases). The CDR3 contains 18 residues. From germline, CDR1 is LGHNA and CDR2 YSLEER. Trimming removed 0 bases at V and 2 bases at J, with 16 bases between. CDR3 loop: CASSQDRTGYGTNEKLFF. The CDR3 nucleotides are TGCGCCAGCAGCCAAGACCGAACAGGGTATGGGACTAATGAAAAACTGTTTTTT.

This clone was observed a few times. This chain links TRBV9 with TRBJ1-6; TRBD1 might be the D (6 bases). Trimming took off 4 bases at V and 7 bases at J, with 21 bases between the two ends. The V gene's germline CDR1 is SGDLS and CDR2 YYNGEE. The CDR3 runs 17 residues. The CDR3, as DNA: TGTGCCAGCAGCCCCGCGCTAGGGGGAGACATGAATTCACCCCTCCACTTT. Translation gives CASSPALGGDMNSPLHF.

This chain uses TRBV27 with TRBJ1-1, with TRBD1 matching 7 bases. The V and J ends lost 4 bases and 7 bases, in that order; junction bases with no gene match: 12. The germline V gene has CDR1 MNHEY and CDR2 SMNVEV (reference sequence). The CDR3 covers 15 residues. The CDR3, as DNA: TGTGCCAGCAGTTCCGCAGGGGGTGGCCTCGGTGAAGCTTTCTTT. It codes for CASSSAGGGLGEAFF.

The chain has TRBV27 and TRBJ2-7, with a possible D match to TRBD1 (5 bases). The CDR3 length is 13 residues. CDR1 is MNHEY and CDR2 is SMNVEV in the germline V gene (reference sequence). Trimming took off 3 bases at V and 3 bases at J, with 9 bases between the two ends. The chain's CDR3 is CASSLQGFYEQYF. The CDR3 nucleotides are TGTGCCAGCAGTTTGCAGGGATTCTACGAGCAGTACTTC.

The chain uses TRBV27 and TRBJ2-5; 8 bases are shared with TRBD2. The CDR3 runs to 17 residues. The V gene end was trimmed by 6 bases and the J gene end by 6 bases; junction bases not matched to a gene: 18. Germline V gives CDR1 MNHEY, CDR2 SMNVEV (reference sequence). The CDR3 is CASSLYSGTRSSKTQYF. CDR3 coding DNA: TGTGCCAGCAGCCTATATTCCGGGACTAGGTCCTCTAAGACCCAGTACTTC.

This sequence joins TRBV15 and TRBJ1-1, with TRBD1 as a possible D gene (5 bases). CDR1 is LNHNV, CDR2 YYDKDF, per germline (reference sequence). V was clipped by 5 bases and J by 0 bases, with 10 bases between them. The CDR3 runs to 14 residues. CDR3 loop: CATSYGALNTEAFF. CDR3 in DNA: TGTGCCACCAGCTATGGGGCCCTGAACACTGAAGCTTTCTTT.

This chain uses TRBV7-6 with TRBJ2-3; 10 bases agree with TRBD2. Germline values: CDR1 SGHVS, CDR2 FNYEAQ. The CDR3 runs to 15 residues. Trimming cost V 5 bases and J 4 bases; bases outside gene matches: 6. CDR3 nucleotide sequence: TGTGCCAGCAGCCCCCTAGCGGGAGTAGCAGATACGCAGTATTTT. Encoded protein: CASSPLAGVADTQYF.

The chain uses TRBV14 and TRBJ2-7; 7 bases are shared with TRBD2. The CDR3 runs to 15 residues. From germline, CDR1 is SGHDN and CDR2 FVKESK. Trimming removed 1 base from V and 3 bases from J; junction bases left unmatched: 6. The CDR3 region is CASSQGGSGDYEQYF. CDR3 DNA: TGTGCCAGCAGCCAAGGCGGCAGCGGGGACTACGAGCAGTACTTC.

This chain joins TRBV30 and TRBJ2-1, with 12 nucleotides matching TRBD2. Trimming removed 3 bases from V and 2 bases from J; junction bases left unmatched: 2. The CDR3 is 15 amino acids. Germline V gene lookup returns CDR1 GTSNPN and CDR2 SVGIG (reference sequence). DNA of the CDR3: TGTGCCTGGAGATGGACTAGCGGGACCTACAATGAGCAGTTCTTC. Translating gives CAWRWTSGTYNEQFF.

The chain carries TRBV7-8 and TRBJ2-3, with TRBD2 matching over 13 bases. The CDR3 consists of 18 residues. V was clipped by 3 bases and J by 6 bases; unmatched bases: 12. The germline V gene encodes CDR1 SGHVS and CDR2 FQNEAQ. Written as DNA, the CDR3 is TGTGCCAGCAGCTTCGGGACTAGCGGGACACCCGGCGCGGATACGCAGTATTTT. As protein: CASSFGTSGTPGADTQYF.

The chain is built from TRBV9 and TRBJ2-1; weak D call: TRBD1 (6 bases). Germline CDR1 reads SGDLS; CDR2 reads YYNGEE. Trimming took 6 bases from V and 4 from J, leaving 23 bases between them. The CDR3 covers 17 residues. The CDR3 DNA reads as TGTGCCAGCACCGATATTACTACAGGGAATGGGTACAATGAGCAGTTCTTC. Residues: CASTDITTGNGYNEQFF.

The chain joins TRBV3-1 (or the pseudogene TRBV3-2) to TRBJ2-1, with 11 bases fitting TRBD2. Trimming took 4 bases from V and 6 from J; bases not matched to a gene: 11. Germline assignment: CDR1 LGHDT and CDR2 YNNKEL (reference sequence). The CDR3 loop spans 17 amino acids. CDR3 region: CASSPIAGGALFNEQFF. The CDR3, as DNA: TGTGCCAGCAGCCCAATAGCGGGAGGGGCACTATTCAATGAGCAGTTCTTC.

The CDR3, as DNA: TGTGCCAGCTCACCACTGGGCGACGTCCCCTATGGCTACACCTTC. Its translation: CASSPLGDVPYGYTF. The chain carries TRBV18 and TRBJ1-2; the D is unclear. The CDR3 consists of 15 residues. The germline V gene encodes CDR1 KGHSH and CDR2 LQKENI. Trimming stripped 1 base from V and 4 bases from J, with 13 bases between.

The chain carries TRBV5-5 and TRBJ2-4; tentative D call: TRBD1 (6 bases). The CDR3 loop spans 16 amino acids. From germline, CDR1 is SGHKS and CDR2 YYEKEE (reference sequence). The V and J ends lost 2 bases and 5 bases respectively, with 17 bases between them. CDR3 region: CASSFAKPGHQNIQYF. CDR3 nucleotides: TGTGCCAGCAGCTTCGCGAAACCGGGACATCAAAACATTCAGTACTTC.

The chain links TRBV7-3 to TRBJ2-7, with unresolved D. Trimming cost V 2 bases and J 3 bases, with 11 bases left between them. Germline V gene data show CDR1 as SGHTA and CDR2 as FQGTGA. The CDR3 has 14 residues. The CDR3 reads CASSLVGPNYEQYF. The CDR3 DNA reads TGTGCCAGCAGCTTAGTTGGGCCGAACTACGAGCAGTACTTC.

The chain employs TRBV5-6 and TRBJ1-2; 7 bases align to TRBD1. After removal of 4 bases from V and 8 bases from J, the junction contained 8 bases not matched to a gene. The length of the CDR3 is 13 residues. CDR1 SGHDT and CDR2 YYEEEE come from the germline V gene. This chain's CDR3 is CASSADRTRGYTF. In nucleotides, the CDR3 is TGTGCCAGCAGCGCGGACAGGACCCGCGGCTACACCTTC.

The chain uses TRBV11-2 and TRBJ1-6, with TRBD1 matching 7 bases. This CDR3 has 15 residues. V gave up 5 bases and J gave up 7 bases; unmatched junction bases: 8. The V gene's germline CDR1 is SGHAT and CDR2 FQNNGV. The CDR3 DNA sequence: TGTGCCAGCAGCGCAAGACAGGGTGGCAATTCACCCCTCCACTTT. As protein: CASSARQGGNSPLHF.